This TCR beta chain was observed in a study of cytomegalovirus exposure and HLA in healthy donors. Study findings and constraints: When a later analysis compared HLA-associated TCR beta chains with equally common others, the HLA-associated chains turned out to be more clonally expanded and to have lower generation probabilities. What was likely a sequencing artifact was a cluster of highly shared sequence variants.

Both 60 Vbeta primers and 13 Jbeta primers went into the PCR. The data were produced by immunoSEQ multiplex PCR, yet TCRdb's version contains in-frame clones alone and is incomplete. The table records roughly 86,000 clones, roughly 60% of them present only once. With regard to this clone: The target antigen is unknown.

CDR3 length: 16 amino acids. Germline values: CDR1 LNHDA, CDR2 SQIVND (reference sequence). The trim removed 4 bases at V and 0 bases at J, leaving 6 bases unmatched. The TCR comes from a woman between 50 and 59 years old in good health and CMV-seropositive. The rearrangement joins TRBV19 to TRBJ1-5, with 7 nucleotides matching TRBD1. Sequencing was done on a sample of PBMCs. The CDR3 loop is CASSRMGDSSNQPQHF. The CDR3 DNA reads TGTGCCAGTAGTAGAATGGGGGACAGTAGCAATCAGCCCCAGCATTTT.